These 11 T cell receptor beta chains came from one sample sequenced in a study of cytomegalovirus exposure and HLA in healthy donors. Generated by immunoSEQ multiplex PCR, the TCRdb table keeps only in-frame clones and is missing some. The sample lists under 400,000 clones, 75% to 90% occurring once. The sequencing input was PBMCs. These receptors were collected from a woman under 30 in good health and CMV-seronegative.

This clone appeared a single time. This sequence joins TRBV29-1 and TRBJ1-2, with D unresolved. Trimming removed 7 bases from V and 0 bases from J, with 15 bases in between. The CDR3 is 14 amino acids. Germline V gene data show CDR1 as SQVTM and CDR2 as ANQGSEA. The CDR3 loop reads CSGGPGSANYGYTF. CDR3 DNA: TGCAGCGGAGGACCGGGATCAGCTAACTATGGCTACACCTTC. The full variable domain, its missing parts supplied by reference TRBV29-1 and TRBJ1-2, is SAVISQKPSRDICQRGTSLTIQCQVDSQVTMMFWYRQQPGQSLTLIATANQGSEATYESGFVIDKFPISRPNLTFSTLTVSNMSPEDSSIYLCSGGPGSANYGYTFGSGTRLTVV.

J is TRBJ2-7 and V is TRBV5-1; 7 bases agree with TRBD2. The CDR3 totals 19 residues. CDR1 and CDR2 (germline): SGHRS, YFSETQ. Trimming removed 2 bases from V and 0 bases from J; junction bases left unmatched: 17. CDR3 sequence reads: CASSFGGGRPFLSSYEQYF. In DNA form, the CDR3 reads TGCGCCAGCAGCTTCGGCGGGGGACGGCCCTTCCTTAGCTCCTACGAGCAGTACTTC.

The J gene is TRBJ2-3, the V gene TRBV29-1; no definite D call. The germline gives CDR1 SQVTM, CDR2 ANQGSEA. CDR3 length equals 12 residues. V lost 6 bases and J lost 0, with 7 bases in between. CDR3 in DNA: TGCAGCGTGGTGGAGAGCACAGATACGCAGTATTTT. Amino acid sequence: CSVVESTDTQYF.

In its sample, this clone was seen a few times. The CDR3, as DNA: TGTGCCAGCAAGGCGGGGGCGAGGGGGGACGAGCAGTACTTC. It specifies CASKAGARGDEQYF. This chain uses TRBV2 with TRBJ2-7, with a weak D call TRBD2 (7 bases). Per germline, CDR1 SNHLY and CDR2 FYNNEI. The CDR3 loop spans 14 amino acids. Trimming took off 7 bases at V and 5 bases at J, with 18 bases between the two ends.

The rearrangement joins TRBV28 to TRBJ2-5; 8 bases are a match to TRBD2. V lost 8 bases to trimming and J lost 5 bases; unmatched junction nucleotides: 16. The CDR3 has 16 residues. Germline V gene sequence: CDR1 MDHEN, CDR2 SYDVKM. The CDR3 protein is CASVGGTRKRDETQYF. In nucleotides, the CDR3 is TGTGCCAGCGTCGGCGGGACTAGAAAAAGGGATGAGACCCAGTACTTC.

This clone has just a few counts. The V gene is TRBV9, the J gene TRBJ2-1; TRBD1 matches 7 bases. V dropped 3 bases and J dropped 8; count of bases not matched to a gene: 5. This CDR3 region has 13 residues. CDR1 and CDR2 from the germline V gene are SGDLS and YYNGEE. CDR3 loop: CASSGRQGDEQFF. For the CDR3, the DNA is TGTGCCAGCAGCGGCCGACAGGGTGATGAGCAGTTCTTC.

The rearrangement joins TRBV29-1 to TRBJ2-7; 7 bases are a match to TRBD2. The germline gives CDR1 SQVTM, CDR2 ANQGSEA. V trimming: 7 bases; J trimming: 5 bases; junction bases outside the gene matches: 11. The CDR3 is 13 residues long. The CDR3 region is CSAGGGYRNEQYF. The CDR3 DNA follows: TGCAGCGCTGGGGGGGGTTATCGTAACGAGCAGTACTTC.

J is TRBJ1-2 and V is TRBV7-9; the match to TRBD1 covers 8 bases. The CDR3 covers 16 residues. Germline assignment: CDR1 SEHNR and CDR2 FQNEAQ (reference sequence). After removal of 5 bases from V and 3 bases from J, the junction contained 11 bases not matched to a gene. The CDR3 loop reads CASSRTGQGHYYGYTF. For the CDR3, the DNA is TGTGCCAGCAGCCGTACCGGACAGGGTCACTACTATGGCTACACCTTC.

A word on this clone: The same CDR3 arises from other DNA sequences in this sample as well. CDR3 loop: CASSLAGGYNEQFF. DNA of the CDR3: TGTGCCAGCAGTTTGGCGGGGGGTTACAATGAGCAGTTCTTC. The chain couples TRBV27 to TRBJ2-1; 8 bases are a match to TRBD2. The trim removed 3 bases at V and 4 bases at J, leaving 2 bases unmatched. This CDR3 is 14 amino acids long. CDR1 MNHEY and CDR2 SMNVEV come from the germline V gene (reference sequence).

This clone has a single count. This chain connects TRBV19 to TRBJ1-1; a weak D match, TRBD1 (5 bases). Germline values: CDR1 LNHDA, CDR2 SQIVND (reference sequence). CDR3 length equals 14 residues. The germline V and J ends were trimmed by 2 bases and 5 bases, with 12 bases remaining between them. As DNA, the CDR3 is TGTGCCAGTAGTATAACGGGGGTGGGGACTGAAGCTTTCTTT. As protein: CASSITGVGTEAFF.

The J gene is TRBJ2-7, the V gene TRBV28, with TRBD1 matching 7 bases. V shed 6 bases, J shed 0 bases, and the junction held 8 bases outside the gene matches. CDR1 MDHEN and CDR2 SYDVKM come from the germline V gene. CDR3 size: 15 residues. CDR3 amino acids: CASSETTGSSYEQYF. The CDR3, as DNA: TGTGCCAGCAGCGAGACGACAGGGAGCTCCTACGAGCAGTACTTC.